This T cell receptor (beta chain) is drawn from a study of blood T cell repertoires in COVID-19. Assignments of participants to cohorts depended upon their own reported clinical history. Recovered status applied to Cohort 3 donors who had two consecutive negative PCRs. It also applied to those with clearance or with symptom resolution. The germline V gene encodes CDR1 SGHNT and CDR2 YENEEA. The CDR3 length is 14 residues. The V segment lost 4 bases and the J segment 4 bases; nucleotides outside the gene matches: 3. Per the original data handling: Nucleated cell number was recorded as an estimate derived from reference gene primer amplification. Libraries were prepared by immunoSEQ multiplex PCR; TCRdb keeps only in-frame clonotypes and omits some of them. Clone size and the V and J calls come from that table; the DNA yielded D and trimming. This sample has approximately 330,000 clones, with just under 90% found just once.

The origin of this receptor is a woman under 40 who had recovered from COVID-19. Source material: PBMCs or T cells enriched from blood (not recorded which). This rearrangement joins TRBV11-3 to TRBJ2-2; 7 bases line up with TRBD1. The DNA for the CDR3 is TGTGCCAGCAGCTACCGGACAGGCACCGGGGAGCTGTTTTTT. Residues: CASSYRTGTGELFF.